These 32 T cell receptor beta chains were all obtained from the same sample, sequenced in a study of T cell responses to AZD1222 COVID-19 vaccine. Assay used: immunoSEQ multiplex PCR; TCRdb lists only in-frame clones, some missing. The profile covers over 130,000 clones, with around 95% appearing a single time and over 0.95% taken by the ten largest. The sequences come from peripheral blood, collected on day 0 of AZD1222 vaccination. The receptors stem from an adult in good health.

V gene TRBV7-2 combines with J gene TRBJ2-7; no clear D. The length of the CDR3 is 14 residues. Germline values: CDR1 SGHTA, CDR2 FQGNSA. Trimming removed 5 bases from V and 0 bases from J, with 11 bases in between. This CDR3 reads CASSKTASSYEQYV. DNA for the CDR3: TGTGCCAGCAGCAAGACTGCTAGCTCCTACGAGCAGTACGTC.

The rearrangement links TRBV6-1 to TRBJ1-2; D not certain. This CDR3 spans 14 amino acids. The V and J ends lost 2 bases and 4 bases respectively, with 11 bases between them. Germline CDR1 is MNHNS and CDR2 is SASEGT. CDR3 DNA: TGTGCCAGCAGTGAAACCCCGGGAGCCTATGGCTACACCTTC. Amino acids: CASSETPGAYGYTF.

The J gene is TRBJ1-1, the V gene TRBV5-1, with a tentative D call TRBD1 (5 bases). The germline V gene has CDR1 SGHRS and CDR2 YFSETQ. V shed 4 bases and J shed 4 bases, with 20 bases lying between them. CDR3 length: 16 amino acids. The DNA of the CDR3 is TGCGCCAGCAGCCGCGCCGAGGGCAGCGGGGGCACTGAAGCTTTCTTT. Translating it yields CASSRAEGSGGTEAFF.

This chain joins TRBV19 and TRBJ1-2; the D is unclear. This CDR3 has 15 residues. Between the trimmed V and J ends, which lost 5 bases and 0 bases, there was a span of 13 bases. Germline V lookup: CDR1 LNHDA, CDR2 SQIVND (reference sequence). DNA of the CDR3: TGTGCCAGTAGTTCCTGGTCAAACCCTAACTATGGCTACACCTTC. This gives the protein CASSSWSNPNYGYTF. The entire variable domain, with the rest obtained from reference TRBV19 and TRBJ1-2, is as follows: DGGITQSPKYLFRKEGQNVTLSCEQNLNHDAMYWYRQDPGQGLRLIYYSQIVNDFQKGDIAEGYSVSREKKESFPLTVTSAQKNPTAFYLCASSSWSNPNYGYTFGSGTRLTVV.

The chain uses TRBV2 and TRBJ2-5; tentatively, D is TRBD1 or TRBD2 (5 bases each). Trimming left V 4 bases short and J 5 bases short, with 14 bases between. Germline values: CDR1 SNHLY, CDR2 FYNNEI. The CDR3 runs 14 residues. CDR3 region: CASSVGAGGETQYF. The CDR3, as DNA: TGTGCCAGCAGTGTTGGGGCGGGTGGGGAGACCCAGTACTTC.

This clone was picked up one time. The J gene is TRBJ1-1, the V gene TRBV9, with a weak D call TRBD1 (5 bases). This CDR3 contains 14 residues. V was cut by 0 bases and J by 4 bases, with 10 bases left in between. CDR1 and CDR2 (germline): SGDLS, YYNGEE. CDR3 region: CASSVVGGGTEAFF. The DNA for the CDR3 is TGTGCCAGCAGCGTAGTTGGGGGTGGCACTGAAGCTTTCTTT.

The CDR3 protein is CASSSGTGNTIYF. DNA of the CDR3: TGTGCCAGCAGTTCTGGGACTGGAAACACCATATATTTT. The rearrangement uses TRBV12-3 or TRBV12-4 and TRBJ1-3; unclear D gene. V was shortened by 4 bases and J by 2 bases, with 6 bases between the two germline ends. The CDR3 has 13 amino acids.

J is TRBJ1-2 and V is TRBV2, with D possibly matching TRBD1 (5 bases). The CDR3 sequence is 14 residues long. Between the trimmed V and J ends, which lost 6 bases and 7 bases, there was a span of 18 bases. Germline CDR1 and CDR2: SNHLY and FYNNEI. DNA of the CDR3: TGTGCCAGCAGCAGAACCAGGGTGGAGCCTGGCTACACCTTC. This gives the protein CASSRTRVEPGYTF.

The genes are TRBV7-2 and TRBJ2-2, with TRBD2 matching over 10 bases. The CDR3 is 15 amino acids. The J segment lost 5 bases and the V segment lost 7 bases, leaving 7 bases of the junction unmatched. Germline V gene sequence: CDR1 SGHTA, CDR2 FQGNSA. DNA for the CDR3: TGTGCCAGCACCGGAGCTAGCGGGAGTACCGGGGAGCTGTTTTTT. Translating gives CASTGASGSTGELFF.

The chain combines TRBV6-2 or TRBV6-3 with TRBJ2-3, with 7 bases aligning to TRBD2. The trim removed 6 bases at V and 3 bases at J, leaving 12 bases unmatched. Germline V gene data show CDR1 as MNHEY and CDR2 as SVGEGT. CDR3 length: 16 amino acids. CDR3 in DNA: TGTGCCAGCAGCCTGTTCGGCCGGGAGGAAACAGATACGCAGTATTTT. Residues: CASSLFGREETDTQYF.

The rearrangement joins TRBV19 to TRBJ1-1; D might be TRBD1 (6 bases). Germline V gene data show CDR1 as LNHDA and CDR2 as SQIVND (reference sequence). The germline V and J ends were trimmed by 5 bases and 0 bases, with 13 bases remaining between them. The length of the CDR3 is 15 residues. CDR3 sequence reads: CASSGRDTLNTEAFF. DNA of the CDR3: TGTGCCAGTAGTGGGAGGGACACTTTGAACACTGAAGCTTTCTTT. The full variable domain, with the rest looked up from reference TRBV19 and TRBJ1-1, is DGGITQSPKYLFRKEGQNVTLSCEQNLNHDAMYWYRQDPGQGLRLIYYSQIVNDFQKGDIAEGYSVSREKKESFPLTVTSAQKNPTAFYLCASSGRDTLNTEAFFGQGTRLTVV.

The V gene is TRBV5-1, the J gene TRBJ1-1, with D hard to call. V was pared by 3 bases and J by 6 bases, with 24 bases between. The CDR3 has 17 amino acids. Germline V gives CDR1 SGHRS, CDR2 YFSETQ. CDR3 in DNA: TGCGCCAGCAGCTCCTTGCCTGGCAGTAGAATTCAGTCTGAAGCTTTCTTT. Translated, it gives CASSSLPGSRIQSEAFF.

The CDR3 is CASSYEYTMNTEAFF. The CDR3 coding sequence is TGTGCCAGCAGTTACGAGTACACGATGAACACTGAAGCTTTCTTT. The gene calls are TRBV6-5 and TRBJ1-1; D uncertain. Looked up from germline, CDR1 is MNHEY and CDR2 is SVGAGI. The CDR3 sequence is 15 residues long. V was shortened by 2 bases and J by 0 bases, with 10 bases between the two germline ends.

This chain joins TRBV7-9 and TRBJ2-1; no firm D call. V was cut by 6 bases and J by 0 bases, with 15 bases left in between. The CDR3 spans 16 residues. Germline loops: CDR1 SEHNR, CDR2 FQNEAQ (reference sequence). CDR3 in amino acids: CASSLKGLSSYNEQFF. In DNA form, the CDR3 reads TGTGCCAGCAGTTTAAAGGGCCTTAGCTCCTACAATGAGCAGTTCTTC.

J is TRBJ2-2 and V is TRBV2; tentatively, D is TRBD2 (5 bases). The CDR3 has 15 amino acids. Germline V gene lookup returns CDR1 SNHLY and CDR2 FYNNEI. Trimming pared 6 bases from V and 0 bases from J, leaving 11 bases between. The CDR3, as DNA: TGTGCCAGCAGCCCAACACTAGCGAACACCGGGGAGCTGTTTTTT. Its protein is CASSPTLANTGELFF.

The V call is TRBV19, the J call TRBJ1-1; TRBD1 might be the D (5 bases). Per germline, CDR1 LNHDA and CDR2 SQIVND (reference sequence). This CDR3 is built from 14 residues. Trimming removed 3 bases from V and 0 bases from J, with 8 bases in between. CDR3 nucleotides: TGTGCCAGTAGTATCCCGACAGTGAACACTGAAGCTTTCTTT. This translates into CASSIPTVNTEAFF.

V and J are TRBV3-1 (or the pseudogene TRBV3-2) and TRBJ2-3; 9 positions match TRBD2. The germline CDR1 and CDR2 sequences are LGHDT and YNNKEL (reference sequence). Trimming removed 8 bases from V and 5 bases from J; junction bases left unmatched: 11. This CDR3 comprises 15 residues. As DNA, the CDR3 is TGTGCCAGCGGGATTAGCGGGAGACCTATAGATACGCAGTATTTT. Encoded protein: CASGISGRPIDTQYF.

A single count supports this clone. The chain uses TRBV28 and TRBJ2-7; TRBD1 matches 11 bases. J gave up 3 bases and V 1 base, and 14 bases lay outside the gene matches. Per germline, CDR1 MDHEN and CDR2 SYDVKM. CDR3 size: 19 residues. This CDR3 is CASSLSLGQGAPSGYEQYV. In DNA form, the CDR3 reads TGTGCCAGCAGTTTATCACTCGGACAGGGGGCGCCGTCTGGCTACGAGCAGTACGTC.

The rearrangement links TRBV7-9 to TRBJ2-1, with D possibly TRBD2 on 7 matching bases. CDR1 is SEHNR and CDR2 is FQNEAQ in the germline V gene (reference sequence). V was trimmed by 1 base and J by 4 bases, leaving 11 bases between them. The CDR3 spans 15 residues. CDR3 sequence: CASSLVGGPYNEQFF. CDR3 in DNA: TGTGCCAGCAGCTTAGTGGGGGGGCCTTACAATGAGCAGTTCTTC.

V is TRBV5-1 and J is TRBJ2-2; 11 nucleotides agree with TRBD2. From germline, CDR1 is SGHRS and CDR2 YFSETQ. CDR3 length: 18 amino acids. V trimming: 2 bases; J trimming: 2 bases; junction bases outside the gene matches: 8. The CDR3 nucleotides read TGCGCCAGCAGCTTTGCGGGACTAGCGGCACTAAACACCGGGGAGCTGTTTTTT. Amino acid sequence: CASSFAGLAALNTGELFF.

J is TRBJ1-2 and V is TRBV6-5; D is ambiguous. Trimming took off 0 bases at V and 1 base at J, with 6 bases between the two ends. This CDR3 is 14 amino acids long. Germline CDR1 and CDR2: MNHEY and SVGAGI. CDR3: CASSYSNLNYGYTF. The CDR3 bases are TGTGCCAGCAGTTACTCTAACCTTAACTATGGCTACACCTTC.

V and J are TRBV18 and TRBJ1-3; 7 positions agree with TRBD1. There are 15 residues in the CDR3. The germline CDR1 and CDR2 sequences are KGHSH and LQKENI. Losses at the gene ends were 4 bases for V and 0 bases for J; bases not matched to a gene: 3. CDR3 residues: CASSLGTDSGNTIYF. CDR3 bases: TGTGCCAGCTCACTAGGGACAGACTCTGGAAACACCATATATTTT. Drawing the rest from reference TRBV18 and TRBJ1-3, the complete variable domain is NAGVMQNPRHLVRRRGQEARLRCSPMKGHSHVYWYRQLPEEGLKFMVYLQKENIIDESGMPKERFSAEFPKEGPSILRIQQVVRGDSAAYFCASSLGTDSGNTIYFGEGSWLTVV.

The chain recombines TRBV28 with TRBJ1-2; the D gene is possibly TRBD1 (6 bases). The germline gives CDR1 MDHEN, CDR2 SYDVKM. V lost 3 bases to trimming and J lost 4 bases, with 12 bases between them. This CDR3 has 14 amino acids. The CDR3 coding sequence is TGTGCCAGCAGTTTTCGGGGGGGCTCCTATGGCTACACCTTC. Translated: CASSFRGGSYGYTF.

The chain combines TRBV6-2 or TRBV6-3 with TRBJ2-2; D gene ambiguous. Germline values: CDR1 MNHEY, CDR2 SVGEGT. The CDR3 is made up of 14 amino acids. The ends were cut back, 5 bases at V and 3 bases at J, with 10 bases in the middle. Written as DNA, the CDR3 is TGTGCCAGCAGTCCCTCATTGGACACCGGGGAGCTGTTTTTT. Protein: CASSPSLDTGELFF.

V gene TRBV10-2 combines with J gene TRBJ2-1; 12 nucleotides align to TRBD1. Germline CDR1 and CDR2: WSHSY and SAAADI. With V trimmed by 10 bases and J by 3 bases, 4 bases remained unmatched. The CDR3 covers 14 residues. The CDR3 sequence is CATRDRGLYNEQFF. Here the CDR3 DNA reads TGCGCCACCCGGGACAGGGGGCTCTACAATGAGCAGTTCTTC.

The chain joins TRBV29-1 to TRBJ2-7; TRBD1 matches at 9 bases. V gave up 4 bases and J gave up 3 bases; unmatched junction bases: 4. Germline CDR1 reads SQVTM; CDR2 reads ANQGSEA. CDR3 length equals 13 residues. The DNA of the CDR3 is TGCAGCGTTGGGACAGGGGCCTTCTACGAGCAGTACGTC. It yields the protein CSVGTGAFYEQYV.

This rearrangement joins TRBV7-6 to TRBJ2-1; D uncertain. The CDR3 extends over 16 amino acids. The V gene lost 5 bases and the J gene lost 3 bases, with 17 bases spanning the gap. Germline loops: CDR1 SGHVS, CDR2 FNYEAQ. The CDR3 sequence: CASSPVGYDRYNEQFF. Written as DNA, the CDR3 is TGTGCCAGCAGCCCAGTGGGGTACGACCGCTACAATGAGCAGTTCTTC.

Here the CDR3 reads CASSPGRGLQPQHF. The CDR3 nucleotides read TGTGCCAGCTCACCAGGCAGGGGGCTTCAGCCCCAGCATTTT. The rearrangement uses TRBV18 and TRBJ1-5, with 8 nucleotides matching TRBD1. The V gene's germline CDR1 is KGHSH and CDR2 LQKENI. With V trimmed by 2 bases and J by 6 bases, 3 bases remained unmatched. CDR3 size: 14 residues.

In DNA, the CDR3 is TGTGCCAGCAGCTTATGGGCAGGGAGGAGCATAGGGACTGAAGCTTTCTTT. This gives the protein CASSLWAGRSIGTEAFF. The chain recombines TRBV7-9 with TRBJ1-1; TRBD1 might be the D (5 bases). CDR1 is SEHNR, CDR2 FQNEAQ, per germline (reference sequence). V was trimmed by 2 bases and J by 5 bases, leaving 21 bases between them. This CDR3 has 17 residues.

V and J are TRBV18 and TRBJ2-5; D call uncertain. V was pared by 3 bases and J by 5 bases, with 10 bases between. CDR1 and CDR2 (germline): KGHSH, LQKENI. The CDR3 is made up of 13 amino acids. The CDR3 loop reads CASSPATRETQYF. In DNA, the CDR3 is TGTGCCAGCTCACCTGCGACAAGGGAGACCCAGTACTTC.

V gene TRBV9 combines with J gene TRBJ1-2; 9 bases are shared with TRBD1. This CDR3 comprises 16 residues. After removal of 0 bases from V and 2 bases from J, the junction contained 5 bases not matched to a gene. Germline CDR1 SGDLS, CDR2 YYNGEE. This CDR3 reads CASSVDGTGRNYGYTF. DNA of the CDR3: TGTGCCAGCAGCGTAGACGGGACAGGGAGAAACTATGGCTACACCTTC.

V and J are TRBV19 and TRBJ1-2; D ambiguous. Germline CDR1 LNHDA, CDR2 SQIVND (reference sequence). V lost 0 bases to trimming and J lost 2 bases, with 7 bases between them. The CDR3 loop spans 14 amino acids. The DNA for the CDR3 is TGTGCCAGTAGTATAGACACCTCCAACTATGGCTACACCTTC. Translated, it gives CASSIDTSNYGYTF.